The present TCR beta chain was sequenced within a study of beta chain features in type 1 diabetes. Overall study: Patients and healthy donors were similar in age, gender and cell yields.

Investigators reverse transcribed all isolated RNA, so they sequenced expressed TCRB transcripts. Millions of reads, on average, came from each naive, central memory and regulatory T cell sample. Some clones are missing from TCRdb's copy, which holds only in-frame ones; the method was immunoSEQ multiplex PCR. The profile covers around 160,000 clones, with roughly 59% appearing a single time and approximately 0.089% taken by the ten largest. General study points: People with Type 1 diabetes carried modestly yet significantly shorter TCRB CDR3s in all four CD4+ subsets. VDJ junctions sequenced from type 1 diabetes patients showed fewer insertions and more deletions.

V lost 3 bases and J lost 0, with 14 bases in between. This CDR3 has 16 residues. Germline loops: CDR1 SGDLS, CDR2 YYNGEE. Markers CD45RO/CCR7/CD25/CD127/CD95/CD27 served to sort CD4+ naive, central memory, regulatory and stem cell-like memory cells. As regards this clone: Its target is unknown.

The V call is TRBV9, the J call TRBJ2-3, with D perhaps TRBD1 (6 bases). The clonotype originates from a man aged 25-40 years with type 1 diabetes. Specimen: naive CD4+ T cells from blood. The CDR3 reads CASSARQGPSTDTQYF. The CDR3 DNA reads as TGTGCCAGCAGCGCCCGTCAGGGGCCTAGCACAGATACGCAGTATTTT.